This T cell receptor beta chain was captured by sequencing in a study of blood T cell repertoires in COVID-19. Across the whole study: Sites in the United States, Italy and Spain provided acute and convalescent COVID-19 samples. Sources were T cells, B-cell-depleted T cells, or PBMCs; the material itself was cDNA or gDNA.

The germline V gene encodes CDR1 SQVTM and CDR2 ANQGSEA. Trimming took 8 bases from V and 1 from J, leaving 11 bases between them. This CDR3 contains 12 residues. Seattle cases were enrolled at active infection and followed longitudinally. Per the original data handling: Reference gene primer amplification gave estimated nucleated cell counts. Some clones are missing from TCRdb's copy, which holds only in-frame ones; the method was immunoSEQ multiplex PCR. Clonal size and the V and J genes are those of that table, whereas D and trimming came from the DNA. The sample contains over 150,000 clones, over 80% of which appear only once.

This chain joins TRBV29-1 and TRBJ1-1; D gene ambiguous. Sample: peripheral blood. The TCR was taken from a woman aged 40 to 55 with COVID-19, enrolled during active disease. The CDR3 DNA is TGCAGCTTCAGACACCCGAACACTGAAGCTTTCTTT. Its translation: CSFRHPNTEAFF.